This TCR beta chain was found in a study of graft-versus-host responses after intestinal transplantation. Whole-study context: Transplant recipients had multivisceral, liver-intestinal, or isolated intestinal grafts.

Details on this clone: What it binds is not known.

Trimming removed 4 bases from V and 4 bases from J, with 13 bases in between. The germline V gene has CDR1 SGHDN and CDR2 FVKESK. This CDR3 has 14 amino acids. The study's findings and limits: Allografts from individuals with graft-donor T cell macrochimerism displayed high graft-versus-host to host-versus-graft clonal ratios.

The repertoire was sequenced with immunoSEQ multiplex PCR; TCRdb's copy has only in-frame clones and lacks some. The data show around 99,000 clones, with 93% seen just once and about 2% held by the top ten. The sample in question was unstimulated CD8+ T cells sorted from spleen or lymph node cells, obtained before intestinal transplant. This clonotype originated in a human donor who received an intestinal transplant. The V call is TRBV14, the J call TRBJ1-1; possible D gene TRBD1, 6 bases. The DNA for the CDR3 is TGTGCCAGCAGCCCCGACAGGTTCGGCACTGAAGCTTTCTTT. Its translation is CASSPDRFGTEAFF.